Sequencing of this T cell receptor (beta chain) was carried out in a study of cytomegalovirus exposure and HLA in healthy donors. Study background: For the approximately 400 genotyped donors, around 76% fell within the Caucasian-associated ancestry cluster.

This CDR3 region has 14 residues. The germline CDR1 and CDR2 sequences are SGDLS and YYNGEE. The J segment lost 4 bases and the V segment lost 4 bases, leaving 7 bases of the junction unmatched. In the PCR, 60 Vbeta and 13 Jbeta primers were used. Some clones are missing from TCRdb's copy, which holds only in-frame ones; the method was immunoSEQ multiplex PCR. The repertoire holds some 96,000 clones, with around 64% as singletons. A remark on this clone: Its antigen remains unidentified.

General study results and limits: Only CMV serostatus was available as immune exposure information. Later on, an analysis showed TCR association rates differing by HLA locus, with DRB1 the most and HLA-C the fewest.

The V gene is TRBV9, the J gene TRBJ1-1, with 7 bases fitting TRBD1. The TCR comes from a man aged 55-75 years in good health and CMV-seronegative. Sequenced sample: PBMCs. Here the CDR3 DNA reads TGTGCCAGCAGCCTGGCAGGGGGATCCACTGAAGCTTTCTTT. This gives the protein CASSLAGGSTEAFF.